This is a list of T cell receptor beta chains from one sample in a study of metastatic and nonmetastatic thyroid tumors. MiXCR was used by TCRdb to re-call the PCR reads. Seen here are some 20,000 clones, 22% observed once, and the top ten hold more than 9%. The sample consisted of tumor tissue. The source of these receptors is a male donor with papillary thyroid cancer or a benign thyroid nodule (not recorded which). Some clones in this sample may be carry-over from other donors' samples. The CDR3 runs from the conserved cysteine through the conserved F or W. Fields, in order: clone size, CDR3 length, V gene, J gene, CDR3 protein. Clone size, where shown, is once, few, many, or a class for clones that have expanded.

size: .
length: 14
V: TRBV5-4
J: TRBJ2-7
CDR3: CASSSKGQPREQYF

size: many
length: 15
V: TRBV19
J: TRBJ1-5
CDR3: CASSILGQSNQPQHF

size: many
length: 14
V: TRBV18
J: TRBJ1-1
CDR3: CASSNGFGNTEAFF

size: many
length: 16
V: TRBV4-2
J: TRBJ1-6
CDR3: CASSHSSASYNSPLHF

size: medium-sized
length: 14
V: TRBV19
J: TRBJ1-6
CDR3: CASSKDRDNSPLHF

size: many
length: 15
V: TRBV19
J: TRBJ1-1
CDR3: CASSTSPYINTEAFF

size: .
length: 13
V: TRBV11-3
J: TRBJ1-1
CDR3: CASRGTENTEAFF

size: many
length: 13
V: TRBV6-2/TRBV6-3
J: TRBJ1-2
CDR3: CASGKDNNYGYTF

size: medium-sized
length: 14
V: TRBV20-1
J: TRBJ1-5
CDR3: CSARDTQGNQPQHF

size: medium-sized
length: 12
V: TRBV10-3
J: TRBJ2-7
CDR3: CAISVREDEQYF

size: .
length: 16
V: TRBV7-3
J: TRBJ1-2
CDR3: CASSLMASESLSGYTF

size: .
length: 14
V: TRBV28
J: TRBJ2-7
CDR3: CASSFEGVFDKQYF

size: few
length: 13
V: TRBV2
J: TRBJ1-5
CDR3: CASSEARTQPQHF

size: many
length: 16
V: TRBV7-9
J: TRBJ2-1
CDR3: CASSRLRGPSYNEQFF

size: few
length: 12
V: TRBV11-2
J: TRBJ1-4
CDR3: CASKSEGNKLFF

size: few
length: 12
V: TRBV28
J: TRBJ2-7
CDR3: CASVGRAYEQYF

size: many
length: 14
V: TRBV19
J: TRBJ2-1
CDR3: CASSTGTTYNEQFF

size: .
length: 13
V: TRBV6-1
J: TRBJ1-5
CDR3: CSSTDSPNQPQHF

size: many
length: 15
V: TRBV28
J: TRBJ2-3
CDR3: CASSLTGTRADTQYF

size: .
length: 12
V: TRBV20-1
J: TRBJ2-7
CDR3: CSAPGRGYEQYF

size: .
length: 14
V: TRBV9
J: TRBJ1-4
CDR3: CASSLDSTNEKLFF

size: many
length: 15
V: TRBV10-1
J: TRBJ1-4
CDR3: CASSESRDRIEKLFF

size: many
length: 15
V: TRBV20-1
J: TRBJ2-5
CDR3: CSAKSWPGVSETQYF

size: many
length: 17
V: TRBV11-1
J: TRBJ1-3
CDR3: CASERGVQVVSGNTIYF

size: many
length: 13
V: TRBV28
J: TRBJ2-5
CDR3: CASSGTAKETQYF

size: many
length: 13
V: TRBV18
J: TRBJ2-7
CDR3: CASSGGTHNEQYF

size: many
length: 14
V: TRBV18
J: TRBJ2-7
CDR3: CASSRDRGSYEQYF

size: many
length: 14
V: TRBV28
J: TRBJ1-5
CDR3: CASSLLSSNQPQHF

size: .
length: 14
V: TRBV12-3/TRBV12-4
J: TRBJ2-7
CDR3: CGSSTGQGFYEQYF

size: many
length: 14
V: TRBV6-2/TRBV6-3
J: TRBJ2-2
CDR3: CASSYRAYTGELFF

size: many
length: 15
V: TRBV10-2
J: TRBJ2-3
CDR3: CASRGVTSRTDTQYF

size: .
length: 16
V: TRBV5-1
J: TRBJ2-3
CDR3: CASSSGTSGPTDTHYF

size: .
length: 12
V: TRBV30
J: TRBJ2-7
CDR3: CAWNLGGLEQYF

size: many
length: 18
V: TRBV5-1
J: TRBJ2-1
CDR3: CASSLVSTGGPTYNEQFF

size: .
length: 18
V: TRBV2
J: TRBJ2-7
CDR3: CASSETPSTVGFFPEEYF

size: few
length: 13
V: TRBV7-3
J: TRBJ2-1
CDR3: CTSSPLQGVEQFF

size: many
length: 12
V: TRBV19
J: TRBJ1-1
CDR3: CASSTGETEAFF

size: many
length: 12
V: TRBV20-1
J: TRBJ1-4
CDR3: CSARVLGEKLFF

size: many
length: 15
V: TRBV30
J: TRBJ2-5
CDR3: CAWSNNRESWETQYF

size: many
length: 14
V: TRBV5-1
J: TRBJ1-5
CDR3: CASSEGGGNQPQHF